The 4 T cell receptor beta chains below come from one sample, sequenced in a study of blood T cell repertoires in COVID-19 (dated by TCRdb to 2020 to 2022). The library was built by means of the immunoSEQ multiplex PCR assay. Imported from immuneACCESS, the table was reduced by TCRdb to in-frame sequences with V and J called. These copies leave out some clones; in studies compared against another copy, an unresolved V gene accounts for under half, and the cause of the remainder is not known. The table for this sample lists fewer than 300,000 clones; roughly 86% of them were counted only once. The top ten constitute roughly 9.8% of the sample. Sequences were obtained from peripheral blood. These receptors all stem from a man in his forties or fifties who had recovered from COVID-19.

The chain employs TRBV29-1 and TRBJ1-1; TRBD1 matches at 9 bases. This CDR3 is built from 17 residues. Germline V lookup: CDR1 SQVTM, CDR2 ANQGSEA. The V segment lost 6 bases and the J segment 3 bases; nucleotides outside the gene matches: 17. The CDR3 protein is CSVGRAGTGMSYTEAFF. The CDR3 DNA reads TGCAGCGTGGGAAGAGCCGGGACAGGGATGTCTTACACTGAAGCTTTCTTT.

The chain employs TRBV5-1 and TRBJ2-3, with D maybe TRBD2 (6 bases). CDR1 and CDR2 from the germline V gene are SGHRS and YFSETQ. The length of the CDR3 is 15 residues. V shed 4 bases and J shed 0 bases, with 12 bases lying between them. CDR3 in DNA: TGCGCCAGCAGCGACGGAGGGCGTAGCACAGATACGCAGTATTTT. This sequence encodes CASSDGGRSTDTQYF.

The rearrangement uses TRBV11-2 and TRBJ2-7; 8 nucleotides align to TRBD1. Germline-derived CDR1 and CDR2 are SGHAT and FQNNGV. The CDR3 spans 15 residues. Unmatched junction bases numbered 9, after V lost 2 bases and J lost 6 bases. DNA of the CDR3: TGTGCCAGCAGCTTAAGGACAGGGAGGTTGAGCGAGCAGTACTTC. As protein: CASSLRTGRLSEQYF. Complete variable domain (other parts from reference TRBV11-2 and TRBJ2-7): EAGVAQSPRYKIIEKRQSVAFWCNPISGHATLYWYQQILGQGPKLLIQFQNNGVVDDSQLPKDRFSAERLKGVDSTLKIQPAKLEDSAVYLCASSLRTGRLSEQYFGPGTRLTVT.

The chain links TRBV27 to TRBJ2-1, with TRBD1 matching 11 bases. Losses at the gene ends were 2 bases for V and 9 bases for J; bases not matched to a gene: 0. CDR3 size: 13 residues. CDR1 and CDR2 from the germline V gene are MNHEY and SMNVEV (reference sequence). The CDR3 here is CASSLGTGGEQFF. The CDR3 DNA reads TGTGCCAGCAGTTTAGGGACAGGGGGTGAGCAGTTCTTC.